The 20 T cell receptor beta chains below were found in one sample sequenced in a study of spatial heterogeneity in lung cancer. The study's findings and limits: The number of expanded tumor alpha and beta chains correlated with mutation number.

TCRdb re-derived calls from the 5' RACE reads in MiXCR, one entry per CDR3 protein. The sample yields thousands of distinct CDR3 sequences, roughly 5% seen once. Sample time point: sample taken at primary tumor resection. Antigen specificity for these receptors is unknown. Sequencing used lung tumor tissue, obtained at surgery. The receptors shown here come from a male donor with early-stage non-small cell lung cancer.

Within the sample, this clonotype is medium-sized. The rearrangement joins TRBV12-3 or TRBV12-4 to TRBJ1-2, with unresolved D. V was clipped by 5 bases and J by 4 bases, with 14 bases between them. The CDR3 runs to 14 residues. The CDR3 spells CASSPRVRGYGYTF. DNA of the CDR3: TGTGCCAGCAGTCCCAGAGTACGTGGCTATGGCTACACCTTC.

In its sample, this clonotype ranks as medium-sized (0.01 to 0.1%). This sequence joins TRBV20-1 and TRBJ2-7; 14 nucleotides align to TRBD2. This CDR3 contains 18 residues. The germline CDR1 and CDR2 sequences are DFQATT and SNEGSKA (reference sequence). Unmatched junction bases numbered 13, after V lost 3 bases and J lost 3 bases. CDR3 sequence reads: CSASPIPGLAGEGYEQYF. The CDR3, as DNA: TGCAGTGCTAGCCCGATTCCGGGACTAGCGGGAGAGGGCTACGAGCAGTACTTC.

Note on this clonotype: At one end the junction does not follow the germline gene, possibly because of a read error. The chain recombines TRBV7-9 with TRBJ2-2, with D possibly being TRBD2 (5 bases). The CDR3 has 14 amino acids. Per germline, CDR1 SEHNR and CDR2 FQNEAQ (reference sequence). The CDR3 sequence: CVRLDLISTGELFF. The CDR3 nucleotides are TGTGTCAGGCTTGACTTGATTTCCACCGGGGAGTTGTTTTTT.

Within the sample, this clonotype is medium-sized (0.01 to 0.1%). The rearrangement links TRBV20-1 to TRBJ2-1, with 12 bases lining up with TRBD2. Germline CDR1 reads DFQATT; CDR2 reads SNEGSKA (reference sequence). This CDR3 is built from 15 residues. Trimming at V came to 6 bases and at J to 5 bases, leaving 8 bases not matched to a gene. CDR3 nucleotide sequence: TGCAGTGCAAAACGAGGACTAGCGGGAAACAATGAGCAGTTCTTC. Translated: CSAKRGLAGNNEQFF.

Judged by abundance, this clonotype is medium-sized. The gene calls are TRBV20-1 and TRBJ2-1, with D unclear. Looked up from germline, CDR1 is DFQATT and CDR2 is SNEGSKA (reference sequence). Deletions cut 3 bases from V and 7 bases from J, with 16 bases between. The CDR3 has 14 residues. CDR3 sequence (DNA): TGCAGTGCTAGGGGTCCCTGGACCCCGAATGAGCAGTTCTTC. This translates into CSARGPWTPNEQFF.

This clonotype was counted a few times. The chain couples TRBV7-2 to TRBJ1-4; a weak D match, TRBD1 (6 bases). V lost 1 base and J 7 bases, leaving 13 bases between the germline ends. The germline V gene has CDR1 SGHTA and CDR2 FQGNSA. The CDR3 contains 15 residues. The CDR3 sequence: CASSLEGGIGEKLFF. CDR3 sequence (DNA): TGTGCCAGCAGCTTAGAAGGGGGGATCGGTGAAAAACTGTTTTTT.

Within the sample, this clonotype is medium-sized (0.01 to 0.1%). CDR3 nucleotide sequence: TGCAGCGTCAGTCGGGACAGGGGGTACAATGAGCAGTTCTTC. Translated, it gives CSVSRDRGYNEQFF. The chain combines TRBV29-1 with TRBJ2-1; 11 bases align to TRBD1. V was clipped by 6 bases and J by 4 bases; unmatched bases: 5. The CDR3 extends over 14 amino acids. From germline, CDR1 is SQVTM and CDR2 ANQGSEA.

By its share, this clonotype is medium-sized. V usage is TRBV2 and J usage is TRBJ2-5, with D unresolved. Trimming stripped 4 bases from V and 0 bases from J, with 15 bases between. Germline V gene lookup returns CDR1 SNHLY and CDR2 FYNNEI. CDR3 length equals 16 residues. CDR3 DNA sequence: TGTGCCAGCAGTGGGGCAGACCACTTGTACCAAGAGACCCAGTACTTC. It translates to CASSGADHLYQETQYF. Using reference TRBV2 and TRBJ2-5 for the parts outside the CDR3, the full variable domain is EPEVTQTPSHQVTQMGQEVILRCVPISNHLYFYWYRQILGQKVEFLVSFYNNEISEKSEIFDDQFSVERPDGSNFTLKIRSTKLEDSAMYFCASSGADHLYQETQYFGPGTRLLVL.

This clonotype appeared a few times. This rearrangement joins TRBV6-2 or TRBV6-3 to TRBJ2-1, with TRBD1 matching 8 bases. Trimming took 5 bases from V and 4 from J; bases not matched to a gene: 13. The CDR3 is made up of 17 amino acids. Germline V lookup: CDR1 MNHEY, CDR2 SVGEGT. The CDR3 sequence: CASSADRARGHYNEQFF. CDR3 sequence (DNA): TGTGCCAGCAGTGCGGACAGGGCGCGAGGGCATTACAATGAGCAGTTCTTC.

At least ten counts were recorded for this clonotype. The chain joins TRBV9 to TRBJ2-3; D is possibly TRBD2 (5 bases). V shed 1 base and J shed 4 bases, with 10 bases lying between them. Germline loops: CDR1 SGDLS, CDR2 YYNGEE. There are 14 residues in the CDR3. DNA of the CDR3: TGTGCCAGCAGCGTAATTGGCGGGCCAGATACGCAGTATTTT. Translating it yields CASSVIGGPDTQYF.

This clonotype is deemed medium-sized. The genes are TRBV5-4 and TRBJ2-2; possible D gene TRBD2, 5 bases. V shed 0 bases and J shed 2 bases, with 23 bases lying between them. The germline gives CDR1 SGHNT, CDR2 YYREEE (reference sequence). CDR3 length: 20 amino acids. CDR3 DNA sequence: TGTGCCAGCAGCTTGGGAGGTGTCTGGCTAGCAGATTATAACACCGGGGAGCTGTTTTTT. Translation: CASSLGGVWLADYNTGELFF. Together with reference TRBV5-4 and TRBJ2-2, the CDR3 gives the full variable domain: ETGVTQSPTHLIKTRGQQVTLRCSSQSGHNTVSWYQQALGQGPQFIFQYYREEENGRGNFPPRFSGLQFPNYSSELNVNALELDDSALYLCASSLGGVWLADYNTGELFFGEGSRLTVL.

By share of the sample, this clonotype is medium-sized. The gene calls are TRBV28 and TRBJ1-4, with D uncertain. The CDR3 length is 13 residues. CDR1 MDHEN and CDR2 SYDVKM come from the germline V gene. Trimming took off 2 bases at V and 7 bases at J, with 8 bases between the two ends. The CDR3 DNA reads as TGTGCCAGCAGTTTACTAGGGAGTGAAAAACTGTTTTTT. It encodes CASSLLGSEKLFF.

In its sample, this clonotype was seen many times. The chain couples TRBV6-2 or TRBV6-3 to TRBJ1-2; no clear D. V was cut by 2 bases and J by 2 bases, with 12 bases left in between. CDR1 MNHEY and CDR2 SVGEGT come from the germline V gene. The CDR3 has 15 residues. CDR3 amino acids: CASSYAGSLNYGYTF. CDR3 nucleotides: TGTGCCAGCAGTTACGCCGGGAGCTTAAACTATGGCTACACCTTC.

This clonotype ranks as medium-sized. The chain recombines TRBV5-4 with TRBJ2-7, with 7 bases lining up with TRBD2. CDR1 is SGHNT, CDR2 YYREEE, per germline (reference sequence). The V and J ends lost 6 bases and 7 bases, in that order; junction bases with no gene match: 13. The length of the CDR3 is 14 residues. This CDR3 is CASTSGNPVGEQYF. Here the CDR3 DNA reads TGTGCCAGCACTAGCGGTAACCCTGTTGGGGAGCAGTACTTC.

This clonotype was recorded at least ten times. V and J are TRBV7-8 and TRBJ1-4, with a tentative D call TRBD1 (5 bases). Germline V gene data show CDR1 as SGHVS and CDR2 as FQNEAQ. Trimming removed 4 bases from V and 8 bases from J, with 17 bases in between. There are 15 residues in the CDR3. The CDR3 loop reads CASSSEGLYGEKLFF. The CDR3 nucleotides read TGTGCCAGCAGCTCAGAGGGACTTTATGGGGAAAAACTGTTTTTT.

This clonotype is judged medium-sized. The chain recombines TRBV7-2 with TRBJ2-1; 7 positions agree with TRBD2. The germline gives CDR1 SGHTA, CDR2 FQGNSA. V was pared by 2 bases and J by 8 bases, with 9 bases of the junction left unmatched. The CDR3 length is 15 residues. The DNA of the CDR3 is TGTGCCAGCAGCTTATTACGCGTGGGGAGGGATGAGCAGTTCTTC. Translation gives CASSLLRVGRDEQFF.

The table lists this clonotype with many counts. The gene calls are TRBV29-1 and TRBJ2-3; D remains unclear. The germline V and J ends were trimmed by 3 bases and 2 bases, with 6 bases remaining between them. The CDR3 runs 12 residues. In germline, CDR1 is SQVTM, CDR2 ANQGSEA. This chain's CDR3 is CSVEDHTDTQYF. In DNA, the CDR3 is TGCAGCGTTGAGGACCACACAGATACGCAGTATTTT.

By share, this clonotype ranks as medium-sized (0.01 to 0.1%). CDR3 bases: TGTGCCAGCAGCTTAGGGCAAGCCACCGGGGAGCTGTTTTTT. Encoded protein: CASSLGQATGELFF. This rearrangement joins TRBV5-8 to TRBJ2-2, with unresolved D. Germline CDR1 reads SGHTS; CDR2 reads YDEGEE. The germline V and J ends were trimmed by 2 bases and 4 bases, with 9 bases remaining between them. The CDR3 has 14 amino acids.

In nucleotides, the CDR3 is TGTGCCAGCAGTTTGGGGGATGAGCAGTTCTTC. Translation: CASSLGDEQFF. The rearrangement joins TRBV12-3 or TRBV12-4 to TRBJ2-1; perhaps D is TRBD1 or TRBD2 (5 bases each). V lost 3 bases and J lost 8, with 5 bases in between. The CDR3 has 11 residues.

This clonotype is medium-sized (0.01 to 0.1%) by share. This chain uses TRBV12-3 or TRBV12-4 with TRBJ2-1; D is ambiguous. The ends were cut back, 6 bases at V and 0 bases at J, with 18 bases in the middle. This CDR3 has 17 residues. CDR3 loop: CASRPDRGLSSYNEQFF. CDR3 nucleotide sequence: TGTGCCAGCAGACCTGACCGTGGGTTGAGCTCCTACAATGAGCAGTTCTTC.